One and the same sample provided the 2 T cell receptor beta chains below, sequenced in a study of T cell clonotyping in hematopoietic cell transplantation. TCRdb keeps only in-frame clones here, not all; method: immunoSEQ multiplex PCR. Here the sample spans roughly 30,000 clones, more than 60% being singletons. The time point here: recipient sample about 28 days before transplant, after cytoreduction. Source: peripheral blood mononuclear cells, taken before stem cell transplant. Receptors were obtained from a woman aged 30 to 39 with chronic myeloid leukemia. Some clones in this sample may be carry-over from other donors' samples.

The chain joins TRBV6-1 to TRBJ1-1; no reliable D call. The germline V gene encodes CDR1 MNHNS and CDR2 SASEGT. The CDR3 runs to 13 residues. Trimming pared 6 bases from V and 0 bases from J, leaving 8 bases between. For the CDR3, the DNA is TGTGCCAGCAGGACGAACATGAACACTGAAGCTTTCTTT. This codes for CASRTNMNTEAFF.

This chain connects TRBV7-8 to TRBJ2-7; 14 bases are a match to TRBD2. Germline values: CDR1 SGHVS, CDR2 FQNEAQ. J lost 4 bases, V lost 5 bases, and 10 bases had no gene match. The CDR3 loop spans 17 amino acids. For the CDR3, the DNA is TGTGCCAGCAGCGCGACTAGCGGGGGGGTGATGACTTACGAGCAGTACGTC. Its translation is CASSATSGGVMTYEQYV.